This T cell receptor (beta chain) is from a study of response to subunit inactivated influenza vaccine. This clonotype was seen many times. V lost 3 bases and J lost 4; bases outside the gene matches: 2. The CDR3 runs to 14 residues. CDR1 and CDR2 (germline): LNHNV, YYDKDF (reference sequence). A single record per CDR3 protein comes from TCRdb applying MiXCR to the RT-PCR reads. The data show hundreds of thousands of distinct CDR3 sequences, with around 8% seen just once and over 10% held by the top ten. The clonotype was recovered from a man aged 50-75 years who received an inactivated influenza vaccine. V and J are TRBV15 and TRBJ2-7, with 11 bases that match TRBD1. The sample consisted of PBMCs from blood, taken around 25 months after vaccination. The CDR3 reads CATSRDRGPYEQYF. In DNA, the CDR3 is TGTGCCACCAGCAGGGACAGGGGGCCATACGAGCAGTACTTC.